One sample yielded the 20 T cell receptor beta chains listed below, sequenced in a study of cytomegalovirus exposure and HLA in healthy donors (dated by TCRdb to about 2017). The receptor library was made with the immunoSEQ multiplex PCR assay. For the multiplex PCR, a mixture combining 60 forward primers for TCR Vbeta segments and 13 reverse primers for TCR Jbeta segments was used. The clones in this table, taken by TCRdb from immuneACCESS, are in-frame only. Not every clone is retained; where verified, under half of the shortfall comes from an unresolved V gene, and the cause of the rest is unknown. The table for this sample lists hundreds of thousands of clones; 65% to 85% of them were counted only once. The ten largest clones add up to 2% to 2.5% of the sample. The sample comprised PBMCs. These receptors came from a female donor in good health and CMV-seronegative.

CDR3 in DNA: TGTGCCAGCAGTTTATCGTTCGGGGAGGCTAGTTACTTC. Encoded protein: CASSLSFGEASYF. The chain joins TRBV27 to TRBJ2-5; TRBD2 might be the D (6 bases). Germline V CDR1 and CDR2: MNHEY, SMNVEV (reference sequence). Trimming removed 0 bases at V and 14 bases at J, with 16 bases between. The CDR3 has 13 amino acids.

This chain connects TRBV5-8 to TRBJ1-1, with D possibly TRBD1 on 5 matching bases. This CDR3 is built from 13 residues. Germline V lookup: CDR1 SGHTS, CDR2 YDEGEE. With 3 bases removed from V and 4 bases from J, the gap between germline ends came to 10 bases. CDR3 region: CASSWGPATEAFF. The CDR3 DNA reads TGTGCCAGCAGCTGGGGCCCGGCCACTGAAGCTTTCTTT.

On this clone: The identical CDR3 is also encoded by other nucleotide sequences in the sample. This rearrangement joins TRBV5-1 to TRBJ1-5, with D tentatively TRBD1 (5 bases). The V and J ends lost 0 bases and 6 bases respectively, with 10 bases between them. The CDR3 length is 14 residues. CDR1 SGHRS and CDR2 YFSETQ come from the germline V gene. CDR3 amino acids: CASSLVAGGQPQHF. The CDR3 DNA is TGCGCCAGCAGCTTGGTGGCCGGGGGTCAGCCCCAGCATTTT.

This chain joins TRBV19 and TRBJ2-7, with 8 bases fitting TRBD2. CDR1 is LNHDA, CDR2 SQIVND, per germline (reference sequence). This CDR3 has 13 amino acids. With 1 base clipped from V and 9 bases from J, the junction kept 5 bases outside the gene matches. CDR3 bases: TGTGCCAGTAGTATAGGGGCGGGAGGTCTGCAGTACTTC. It specifies CASSIGAGGLQYF.

This clone was observed a single time. The genes are TRBV7-5 and TRBJ2-1; no DNA check was done on the table's D call, TRBD1. TRBV7-5 is classified as a pseudogene. This CDR3 region has 12 residues. CDR3 sequence reads: CARTGAYNEQFF. The CDR3, as DNA: TGTGCCAGGACAGGCGCGTACAATGAGCAGTTCTTC.

In regard to this clone: At one boundary the junction diverges from the germline segment, which might be a read error. The chain links TRBV7-9 to TRBJ2-1; the D is unclear. The CDR3 contains 11 residues. Germline CDR1 and CDR2: SEHNR and FQNEAQ (reference sequence). CDR3 nucleotides: TGTTCCAGCATGACTGGTGATGAGCAGTTCTTC. Translating gives CSSMTGDEQFF.

This clone was picked up one time. The CDR3 region has the DNA TGTGCCAGCAGTTACGGGACAGGGGAGTACTTC. Translated: CASSYGTGEYF. V gene TRBV6-5 combines with J gene TRBJ2-7; 10 nucleotides line up with TRBD1. From germline, CDR1 is MNHEY and CDR2 SVGAGI. V was pared by 2 bases and J by 11 bases, with 0 bases of the junction left unmatched. The length of the CDR3 is 11 residues.

For this clone: Other DNA sequences in the same sample also yield this CDR3. The chain combines TRBV6-5 with TRBJ2-1; TRBD2 agrees at 8 bases. With V trimmed by 5 bases and J by 6 bases, 6 bases remained unmatched. The germline CDR1 and CDR2 sequences are MNHEY and SVGAGI. The CDR3 spans 14 residues. CDR3 nucleotides: TGTGCCAGCAGTCCCTTGGCGGGGGGCAATGAGCAGTTCTTC. Protein: CASSPLAGGNEQFF.

The chain recombines TRBV6-5 with TRBJ2-2; 7 nucleotides match TRBD1. In germline, CDR1 is MNHEY, CDR2 SVGAGI. J gave up 2 bases and V 6 bases, and 6 bases lay outside the gene matches. The CDR3 runs 15 residues. The CDR3 nucleotides read TGTGCCAGCAGGAAACAGGGGATAAACACCGGGGAGCTGTTTTTT. It codes for CASRKQGINTGELFF.

CDR3: CASSSRNTYEQYF. The DNA for the CDR3 is TGTGCCAGCAGCTCCAGAAATACCTACGAGCAGTACTTC. The V gene is TRBV5-8, the J gene TRBJ2-7; D unclear. The CDR3 has 13 residues. Germline-derived CDR1 and CDR2 are SGHTS and YDEGEE. V shed 3 bases and J shed 2 bases, with 9 bases lying between them. The variable domain in full, with the rest retrieved from reference TRBV5-8 and TRBJ2-7, is EAGVTQSPTHLIKTRGQQATLRCSPISGHTSVYWYQQALGLGLQFLLWYDEGEERNRGNFPPRFSGRQFPNYSSELNVNALELEDSALYLCASSSRNTYEQYFGPGTRLTVT.

This chain joins TRBV7-8 and TRBJ2-1, with TRBD2 identical over 9 bases. After removal of 5 bases from V and 1 base from J, the junction contained 6 bases not matched to a gene. This CDR3 spans 16 amino acids. Germline CDR1 is SGHVS and CDR2 is FQNEAQ. This CDR3 reads CASSPRLAGSYNEQFF. CDR3 sequence (DNA): TGTGCCAGCAGCCCTCGGCTAGCGGGATCCTACAATGAGCAGTTCTTC. Supplemented by reference TRBV7-8 and TRBJ2-1, the full variable domain reads GAGVSQSPRYKVAKRGQDVALRCDPISGHVSLFWYQQALGQGPEFLTYFQNEAQLDKSGLPSDRFFAERPEGSVSTLKIQRTQQEDSAVYLCASSPRLAGSYNEQFFGPGTRLTVL.

The J gene is TRBJ2-3, the V gene TRBV12-2; the table assigns TRBD2, which was not confirmed against the DNA. TRBV12-2 is a pseudogene. This CDR3 is built from 16 residues. This CDR3 is CASRLPSGRLTDTQYF. For the CDR3, the DNA is TGTGCAAGTCGCTTACCTAGCGGACGGCTGACAGATACGCAGTATTTT.

CDR3 coding DNA: TGTGCCAGCAGCTTGTCCCAATTTAGCGGGAGAGCCTACGAGCAGTACTTC. Translating gives CASSLSQFSGRAYEQYF. The rearrangement links TRBV7-2 to TRBJ2-7; the match to TRBD2 covers 9 bases. CDR3 length: 17 amino acids. Germline V CDR1 and CDR2: SGHTA, FQGNSA. The J segment lost 2 bases and the V segment lost 3 bases, leaving 11 bases of the junction unmatched.

The chain joins TRBV2 to TRBJ1-1; D possibly corresponds to TRBD1 (6 bases). Trimming cost V 2 bases and J 4 bases, with 11 bases left between them. The CDR3 is made up of 14 amino acids. The germline V gene encodes CDR1 SNHLY and CDR2 FYNNEI. CDR3 nucleotide sequence: TGTGCCAGCAGTGAATTAGGCAGGGGCACTGAAGCTTTCTTT. It codes for CASSELGRGTEAFF.

The CDR3 reads CASSPPWTGDTGELFF. Here the CDR3 DNA reads TGCGCCAGCAGCCCGCCCTGGACAGGGGACACCGGGGAGCTGTTTTTT. The rearrangement links TRBV5-1 to TRBJ2-2, with 9 bases identical to TRBD1. The CDR3 totals 16 residues. V lost 4 bases to trimming and J lost 3 bases; unmatched junction nucleotides: 7. Looked up from germline, CDR1 is SGHRS and CDR2 is YFSETQ.

The chain uses TRBV2 and TRBJ2-5, with D tentatively TRBD1 (6 bases). The CDR3 runs 16 residues. CDR1 and CDR2 (germline): SNHLY, FYNNEI. Trimming removed 0 bases at V and 5 bases at J, with 16 bases between. CDR3 in amino acids: CASSEALVTGWETQYF. CDR3 nucleotide sequence: TGTGCCAGCAGTGAAGCGCTTGTAACAGGGTGGGAGACCCAGTACTTC.

In this sample, this clone turned up a few times. The rearrangement uses TRBV7-9 and TRBJ1-1; D is uncertain. The germline gives CDR1 SEHNR, CDR2 FQNEAQ (reference sequence). V lost 5 bases, J lost 1 base, and 8 bases lay in between. CDR3 length: 13 amino acids. CDR3 in DNA: TGTGCCAGCAGCCCCCCGGGGAACACTGAAGCTTTCTTT. Translated, it gives CASSPPGNTEAFF.

This chain uses TRBV6-5 with TRBJ2-7, with 7 bases fitting TRBD2. The CDR3 sequence is 13 residues long. V lost 8 bases to trimming and J lost 5 bases; unmatched junction nucleotides: 9. Germline V gene lookup returns CDR1 MNHEY and CDR2 SVGAGI. The CDR3 loop is CASGRGDDNEQYF. The CDR3 DNA reads TGTGCCAGCGGACGGGGGGATGACAACGAGCAGTACTTC.

This clone has a single count. This chain uses TRBV2 with TRBJ2-5; D is perhaps TRBD1 (5 bases). Germline V gives CDR1 SNHLY, CDR2 FYNNEI. The CDR3 spans 13 residues. The ends were cut back, 7 bases at V and 3 bases at J, with 12 bases in the middle. CDR3 DNA: TGTGCCAGCACCTTCGACAGAGAAGAGACCCAGTACTTC. Encoded protein: CASTFDREETQYF.

A few counts support this clone. The gene calls are TRBV6-5 and TRBJ2-7; D gene ambiguous. Germline CDR1 reads MNHEY; CDR2 reads SVGAGI. CDR3 size: 15 residues. The ends were cut back, 5 bases at V and 0 bases at J, with 14 bases in the middle. The CDR3 DNA follows: TGTGCCAGCAGTCCTCGCGCTATTGCCTCCTACGAGCAGTACTTC. Translation gives CASSPRAIASYEQYF.